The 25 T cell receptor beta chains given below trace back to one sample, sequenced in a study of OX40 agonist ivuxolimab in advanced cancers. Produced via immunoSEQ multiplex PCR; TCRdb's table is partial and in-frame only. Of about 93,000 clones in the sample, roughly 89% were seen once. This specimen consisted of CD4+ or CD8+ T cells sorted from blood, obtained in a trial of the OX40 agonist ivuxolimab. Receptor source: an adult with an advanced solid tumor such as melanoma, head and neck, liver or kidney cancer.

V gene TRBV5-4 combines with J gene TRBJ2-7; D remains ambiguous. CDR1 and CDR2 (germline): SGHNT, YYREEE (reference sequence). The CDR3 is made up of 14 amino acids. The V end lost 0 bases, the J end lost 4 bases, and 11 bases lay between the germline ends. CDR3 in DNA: TGTGCCAGCAGCTTGGGTCAGTTTCCATACGAGCAGTACTTC. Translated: CASSLGQFPYEQYF.

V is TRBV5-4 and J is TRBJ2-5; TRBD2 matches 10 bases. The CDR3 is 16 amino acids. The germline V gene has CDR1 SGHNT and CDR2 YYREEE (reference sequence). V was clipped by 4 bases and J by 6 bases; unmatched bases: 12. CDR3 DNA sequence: TGTGCCAGCAGCCTGCCTTCTAGCGGGGGCAAAAAGACCCAGTACTTC. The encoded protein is CASSLPSSGGKKTQYF.

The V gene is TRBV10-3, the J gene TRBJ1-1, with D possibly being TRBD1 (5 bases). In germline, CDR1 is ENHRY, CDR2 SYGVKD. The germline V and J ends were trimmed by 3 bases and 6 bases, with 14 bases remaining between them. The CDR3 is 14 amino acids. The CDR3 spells CAISDGEGTAEAFF. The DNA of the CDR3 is TGTGCCATCAGTGATGGAGAGGGGACGGCTGAAGCTTTCTTT.

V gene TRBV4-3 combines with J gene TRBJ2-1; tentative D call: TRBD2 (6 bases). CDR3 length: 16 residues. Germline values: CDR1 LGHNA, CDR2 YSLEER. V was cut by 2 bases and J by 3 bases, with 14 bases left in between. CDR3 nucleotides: TGCGCCAGCAGCCAAATTACAGGCGGGATCTACAATGAGCAGTTCTTC. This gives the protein CASSQITGGIYNEQFF.

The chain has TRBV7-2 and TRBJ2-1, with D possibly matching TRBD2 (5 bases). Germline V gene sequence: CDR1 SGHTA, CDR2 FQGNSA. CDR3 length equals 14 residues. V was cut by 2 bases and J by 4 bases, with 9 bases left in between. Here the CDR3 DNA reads TGTGCCAGCAGCTTATTTGAGCGGTACAATGAGCAGTTCTTC. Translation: CASSLFERYNEQFF.

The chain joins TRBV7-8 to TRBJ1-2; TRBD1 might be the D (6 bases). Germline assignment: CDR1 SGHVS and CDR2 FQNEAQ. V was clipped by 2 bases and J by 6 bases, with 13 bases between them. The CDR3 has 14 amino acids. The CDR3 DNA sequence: TGTGCCAGCAGCTTATCTCGGGGGCTCGATGGCTACACCTTC. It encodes CASSLSRGLDGYTF.

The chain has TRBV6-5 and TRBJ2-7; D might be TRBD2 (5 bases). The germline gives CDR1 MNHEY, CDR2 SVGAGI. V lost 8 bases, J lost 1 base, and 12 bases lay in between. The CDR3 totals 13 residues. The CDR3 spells CASRRWGSYEQYF. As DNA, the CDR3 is TGTGCCAGCCGGAGGTGGGGATCCTACGAGCAGTACTTC.

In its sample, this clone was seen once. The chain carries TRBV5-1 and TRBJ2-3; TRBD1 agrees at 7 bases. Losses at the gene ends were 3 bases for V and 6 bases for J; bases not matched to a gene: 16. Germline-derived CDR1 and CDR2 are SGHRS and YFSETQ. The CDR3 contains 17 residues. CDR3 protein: CASSSAGTAHMRDTQYF. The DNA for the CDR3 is TGCGCCAGCAGCTCAGCCGGGACAGCTCATATGAGGGATACGCAGTATTTT. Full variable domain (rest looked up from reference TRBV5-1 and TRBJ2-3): KAGVTQTPRYLIKTRGQQVTLSCSPISGHRSVSWYQQTPGQGLQFLFEYFSETQRNKGNFPGRFSGRQFSNSRSEMNVSTLELGDSALYLCASSSAGTAHMRDTQYFGPGTRLTVL.

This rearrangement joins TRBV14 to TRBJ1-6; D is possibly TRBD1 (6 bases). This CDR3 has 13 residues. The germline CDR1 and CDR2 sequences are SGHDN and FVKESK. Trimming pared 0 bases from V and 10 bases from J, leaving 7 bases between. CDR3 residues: CASSQDTGSPLHF. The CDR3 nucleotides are TGTGCCAGCAGCCAAGATACAGGGTCACCCCTCCACTTT.

This CDR3 is CASSLGQQSNIQYF. CDR3 coding DNA: TGCGCCAGCAGCTTGGGGCAGCAGTCAAACATTCAGTACTTC. V and J are TRBV5-1 and TRBJ2-4; D not certain. In germline, CDR1 is SGHRS, CDR2 YFSETQ. V gave up 0 bases and J gave up 6 bases, with 10 bases separating them. The CDR3 loop spans 14 amino acids.

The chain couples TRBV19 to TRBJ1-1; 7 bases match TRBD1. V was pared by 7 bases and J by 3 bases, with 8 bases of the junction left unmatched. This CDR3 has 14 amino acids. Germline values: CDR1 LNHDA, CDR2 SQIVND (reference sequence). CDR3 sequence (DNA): TGTGCCAGTAAAGTCCCCCAGGGGGACACTGAAGCTTTCTTT. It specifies CASKVPQGDTEAFF. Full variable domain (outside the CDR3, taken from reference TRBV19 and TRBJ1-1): DGGITQSPKYLFRKEGQNVTLSCEQNLNHDAMYWYRQDPGQGLRLIYYSQIVNDFQKGDIAEGYSVSREKKESFPLTVTSAQKNPTAFYLCASKVPQGDTEAFFGQGTRLTVV.

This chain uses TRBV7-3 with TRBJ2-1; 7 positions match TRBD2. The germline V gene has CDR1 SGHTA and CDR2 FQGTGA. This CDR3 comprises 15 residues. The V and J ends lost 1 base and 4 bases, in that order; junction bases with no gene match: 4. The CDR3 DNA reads TGTGCCAGCAGCTTAATGGGGGGGACTTACAATGAGCAGTTCTTC. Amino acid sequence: CASSLMGGTYNEQFF.

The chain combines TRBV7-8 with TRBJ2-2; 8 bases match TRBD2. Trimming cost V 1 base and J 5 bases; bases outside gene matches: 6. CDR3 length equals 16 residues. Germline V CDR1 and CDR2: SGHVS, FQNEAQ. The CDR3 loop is CASSLVGRAGTGELFF. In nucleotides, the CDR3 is TGTGCCAGCAGCTTAGTCGGGAGGGCCGGAACCGGGGAGCTGTTTTTT.

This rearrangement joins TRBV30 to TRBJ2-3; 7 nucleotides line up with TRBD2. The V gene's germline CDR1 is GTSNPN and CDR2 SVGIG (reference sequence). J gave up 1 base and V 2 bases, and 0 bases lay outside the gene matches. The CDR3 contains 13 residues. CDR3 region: CAWSRGGTDTQYF. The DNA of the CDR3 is TGTGCCTGGAGTCGGGGGGGCACAGATACGCAGTATTTT.

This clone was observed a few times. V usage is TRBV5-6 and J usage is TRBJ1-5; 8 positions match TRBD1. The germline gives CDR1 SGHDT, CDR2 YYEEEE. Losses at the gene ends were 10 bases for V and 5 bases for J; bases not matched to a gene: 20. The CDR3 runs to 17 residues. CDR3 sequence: CASGTYRMDRAYQPQHF. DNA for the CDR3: TGTGCCTCAGGAACCTACAGAATGGACAGGGCTTATCAGCCCCAGCATTTT.

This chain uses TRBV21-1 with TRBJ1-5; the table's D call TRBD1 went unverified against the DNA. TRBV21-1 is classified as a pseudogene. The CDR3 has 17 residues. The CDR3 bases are TGTGCCAGCAGCAAAGTTCCAGAACAGGGCGACAATCAGCCCCAGCATTTT. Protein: CASSKVPEQGDNQPQHF.

The CDR3 loop reads CASSVLAGYNSPLHF. Here the CDR3 DNA reads TGTGCCAGCAGCGTACTGGCAGGGTATAATTCACCCCTCCACTTT. This rearrangement joins TRBV9 to TRBJ1-6, with D perhaps TRBD1 (5 bases). V lost 1 base, J lost 4 bases, and 9 bases lay in between. CDR1 is SGDLS and CDR2 is YYNGEE in the germline V gene. This CDR3 region has 15 residues.

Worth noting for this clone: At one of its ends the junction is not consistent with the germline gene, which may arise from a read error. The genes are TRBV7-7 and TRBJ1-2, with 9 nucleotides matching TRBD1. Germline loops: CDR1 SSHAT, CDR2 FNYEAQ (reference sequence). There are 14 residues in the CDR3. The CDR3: CASTPVRTGDGYTF. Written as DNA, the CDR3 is TGTGCTAGCACCCCAGTCAGGACAGGGGATGGCTACACCTTC.

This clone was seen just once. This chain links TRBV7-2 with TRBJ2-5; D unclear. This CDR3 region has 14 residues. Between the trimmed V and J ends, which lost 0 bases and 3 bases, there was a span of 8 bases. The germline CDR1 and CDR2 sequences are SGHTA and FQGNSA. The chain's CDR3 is CASSLAHSKETQYF. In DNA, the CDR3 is TGTGCCAGCAGCTTAGCCCACAGTAAAGAGACCCAGTACTTC.

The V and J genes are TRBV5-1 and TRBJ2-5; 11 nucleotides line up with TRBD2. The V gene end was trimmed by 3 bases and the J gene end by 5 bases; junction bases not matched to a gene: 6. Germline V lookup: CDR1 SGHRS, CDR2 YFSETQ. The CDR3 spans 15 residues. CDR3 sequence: CASSSGLAEGETQYF. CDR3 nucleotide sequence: TGCGCCAGCAGCTCGGGACTAGCGGAGGGGGAGACCCAGTACTTC.

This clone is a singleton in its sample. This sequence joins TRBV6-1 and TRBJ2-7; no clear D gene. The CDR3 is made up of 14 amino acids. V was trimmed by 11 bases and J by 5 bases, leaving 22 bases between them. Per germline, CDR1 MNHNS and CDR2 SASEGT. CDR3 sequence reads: CAGALRAGDNEQYF. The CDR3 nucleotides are TGTGCCGGCGCATTAAGGGCAGGCGACAACGAGCAGTACTTC.

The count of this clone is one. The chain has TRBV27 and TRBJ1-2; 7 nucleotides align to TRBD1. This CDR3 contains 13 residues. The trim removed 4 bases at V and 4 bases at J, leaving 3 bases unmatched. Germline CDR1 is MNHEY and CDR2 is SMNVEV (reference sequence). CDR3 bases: TGTGCCAGCAGTTCCGGGACAGCCTATGGCTACACCTTC. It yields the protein CASSSGTAYGYTF.

The chain's CDR3 is CAWRRTLAEAFF. DNA of the CDR3: TGTGCCTGGAGACGTACTTTAGCTGAAGCTTTCTTT. The J gene is TRBJ1-1, the V gene TRBV30; no reliable D call. Trimming shortened V by 3 bases and J by 6 bases, and 11 bases separated the two germline ends. The CDR3 runs 12 residues. Per the germline V gene, CDR1 is GTSNPN and CDR2 is SVGIG (reference sequence).

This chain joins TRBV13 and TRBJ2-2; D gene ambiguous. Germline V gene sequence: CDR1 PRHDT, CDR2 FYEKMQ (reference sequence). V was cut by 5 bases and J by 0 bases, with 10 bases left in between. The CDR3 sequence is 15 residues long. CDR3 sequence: CASSPKPANTGELFF. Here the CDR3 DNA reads TGTGCCAGCAGCCCTAAGCCCGCGAACACCGGGGAGCTGTTTTTT.

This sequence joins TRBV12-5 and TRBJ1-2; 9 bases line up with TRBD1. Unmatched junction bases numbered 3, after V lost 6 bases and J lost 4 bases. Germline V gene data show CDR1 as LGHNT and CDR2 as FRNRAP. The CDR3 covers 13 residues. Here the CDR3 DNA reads TGTGCTAGTGGCCGGGACAGGGCCTATGGCTACACCTTC. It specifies CASGRDRAYGYTF.